This TCR beta chain is drawn from a study of Ad26.COV2.S vaccination and SARS-CoV-2 variants. The overall study: In the study, Ad26.COV2.S was injected intramuscularly once, or twice 56 days apart.

Study conclusions and caveats: Placebo recipients and vaccine recipients were similar in non-spike TCR breadth. Using TCR breadth and depth analyses may have led to underestimated total T cell responses.

Treatment meaning: 19 received Ad26.COV2.S at low or high dose, single or two shots; roughly five received placebo; per-sample allocation not given. The samples were gathered on day 63 after the first injection of vaccine or placebo. The CDR3 contains 13 residues. Germline CDR1 and CDR2: LGHDT and YNNKEL (reference sequence). V lost 2 bases, J lost 5 bases, and 6 bases lay in between. TCRdb's table, derived via immunoSEQ multiplex PCR, lists solely in-frame clones and lacks some. Of hundreds of thousands of clones in the sample, around 88% are singletons; the top ten hold over 8.5%. Regarding this clone: Its specificity is unknown.

The rearrangement uses TRBV3-1 (or the pseudogene TRBV3-2) and TRBJ2-2; a possible D gene is TRBD1 (5 bases). The specimen was peripheral blood, collected in a trial of Ad26.COV2.S vaccine versus placebo. The sequence was obtained from a person between 18 and 59 years old who received the Ad26.COV2.S COVID-19 vaccine or a placebo. The CDR3, as DNA: TGTGCCAGCAGCCAACAGGGAACCGGGGAGCTGTTTTTT. Protein product: CASSQQGTGELFF.